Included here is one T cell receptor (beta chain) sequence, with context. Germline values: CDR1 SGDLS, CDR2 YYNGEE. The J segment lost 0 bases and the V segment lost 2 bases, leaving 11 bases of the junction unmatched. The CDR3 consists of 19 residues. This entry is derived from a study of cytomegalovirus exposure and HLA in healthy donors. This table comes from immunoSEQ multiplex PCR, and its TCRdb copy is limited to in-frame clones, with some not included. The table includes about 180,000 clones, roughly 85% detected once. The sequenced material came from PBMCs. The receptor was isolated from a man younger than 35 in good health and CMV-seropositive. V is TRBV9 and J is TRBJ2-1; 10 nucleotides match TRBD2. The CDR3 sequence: CASSVTSVSGRGSYNEQFF. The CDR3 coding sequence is TGTGCCAGCAGCGTCACCAGTGTGAGCGGGAGGGGCTCCTACAATGAGCAGTTCTTC.